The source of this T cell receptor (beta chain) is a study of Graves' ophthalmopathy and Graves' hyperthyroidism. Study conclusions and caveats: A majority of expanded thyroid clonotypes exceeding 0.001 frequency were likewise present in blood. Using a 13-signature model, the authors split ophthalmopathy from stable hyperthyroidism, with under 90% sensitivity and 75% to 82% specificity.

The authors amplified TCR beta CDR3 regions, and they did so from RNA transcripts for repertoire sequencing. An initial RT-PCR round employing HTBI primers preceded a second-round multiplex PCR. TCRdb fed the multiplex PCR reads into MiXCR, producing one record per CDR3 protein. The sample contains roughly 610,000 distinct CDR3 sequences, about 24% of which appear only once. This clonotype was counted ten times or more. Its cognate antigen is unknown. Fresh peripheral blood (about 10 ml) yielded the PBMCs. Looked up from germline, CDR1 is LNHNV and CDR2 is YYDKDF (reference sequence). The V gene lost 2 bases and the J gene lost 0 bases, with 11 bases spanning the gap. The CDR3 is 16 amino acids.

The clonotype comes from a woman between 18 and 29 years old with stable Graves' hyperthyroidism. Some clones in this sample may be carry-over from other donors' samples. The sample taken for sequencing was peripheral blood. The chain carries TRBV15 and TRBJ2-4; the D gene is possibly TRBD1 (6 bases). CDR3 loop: CATSRRGHLAKNIQYF. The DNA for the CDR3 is TGTGCCACCAGCAGACGGGGACACCTAGCCAAAAACATTCAGTACTTC. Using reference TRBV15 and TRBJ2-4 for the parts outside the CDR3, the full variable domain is DAMVIQNPRYQVTQFGKPVTLSCSQTLNHNVMYWYQQKSSQAPKLLFHYYDKDFNNEADTPDNFQSRRPNTSFCFLDIRSPGLGDTAMYLCATSRRGHLAKNIQYFGAGTRLSVL.